This TCR beta chain was captured by sequencing in a study of T cells in Graves' hyperthyroidism and ophthalmopathy. Study-wide findings and caveats: The authors' 13 V-J model separated ophthalmopathy from stable hyperthyroidism. Among thyroid clonotypes expanded above 0.001, most also appeared in blood.

V was clipped by 3 bases and J by 12 bases, with 17 bases between them. Germline lookup yields CDR1 SEHNR and CDR2 FQNEAQ (reference sequence). The CDR3 runs to 14 residues. It was RNA transcripts that yielded the amplified TCR beta CDR3 regions. Carried out on the TCR CDR3, a first-round RT-PCR used the HTBI primer set. Via MiXCR, TCRdb re-called the multiplex PCR reads, giving one row per CDR3 protein. The repertoire holds 800,000 or so distinct CDR3 sequences, around 38% seen once, with approximately 10% in the top ten. The study left out patients who had uncontrolled infection, other autoimmune disease, pregnancy or lactation. It was 8.5 to 10 ml of fresh peripheral blood that supplied the PBMCs. This clonotype was seen a handful of times. What it recognizes is unknown.

The receptor comes from a man aged 18-30 years with Graves' hyperthyroidism. The chain has TRBV7-9 and TRBJ1-4, with a weak D call TRBD1 (6 bases). Sequencing was carried out using blood. CDR3 nucleotides: TGTGCCAGCAGCTTCGCGCGGGGGGCAGGGCAACTGTTTTTT. Amino acids: CASSFARGAGQLFF. Filled out from reference TRBV7-9 and TRBJ1-4, the complete variable domain reads DTGVSQNPRHKITKRGQNVTFRCDPISEHNRLYWYRQTLGQGPEFLTYFQNEAQLEKSRLLSDRFSAERPKGSFSTLEIQRTEQGDSAMYLCASSFARGAGQLFFGSGTQLSVL.